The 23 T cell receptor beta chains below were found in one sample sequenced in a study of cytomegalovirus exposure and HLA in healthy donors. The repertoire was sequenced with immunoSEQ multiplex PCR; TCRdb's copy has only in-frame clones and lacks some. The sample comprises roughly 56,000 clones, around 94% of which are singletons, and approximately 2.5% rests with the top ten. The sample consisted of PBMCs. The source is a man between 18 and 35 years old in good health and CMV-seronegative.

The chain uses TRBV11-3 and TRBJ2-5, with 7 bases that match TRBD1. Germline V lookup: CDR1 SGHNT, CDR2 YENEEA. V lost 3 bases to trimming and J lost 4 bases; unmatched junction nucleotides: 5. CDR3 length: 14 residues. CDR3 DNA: TGTGCCAGCAGCTTGAGACAGGGTTTAGAGACCCAGTACTTC. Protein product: CASSLRQGLETQYF.

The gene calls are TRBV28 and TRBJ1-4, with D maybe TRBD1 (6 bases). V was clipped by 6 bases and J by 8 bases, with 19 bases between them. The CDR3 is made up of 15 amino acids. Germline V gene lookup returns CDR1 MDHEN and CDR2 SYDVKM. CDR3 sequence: CASSQTGIRAEKLFF. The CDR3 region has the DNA TGTGCCAGCAGCCAAACAGGGATCCGAGCCGAAAAACTGTTTTTT.

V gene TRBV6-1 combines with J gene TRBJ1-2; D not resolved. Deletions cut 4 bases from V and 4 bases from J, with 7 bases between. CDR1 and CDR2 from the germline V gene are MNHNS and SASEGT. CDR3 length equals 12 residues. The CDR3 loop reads CASSGLTYGYTF. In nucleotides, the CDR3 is TGTGCCAGCAGTGGGCTCACCTATGGCTACACCTTC.

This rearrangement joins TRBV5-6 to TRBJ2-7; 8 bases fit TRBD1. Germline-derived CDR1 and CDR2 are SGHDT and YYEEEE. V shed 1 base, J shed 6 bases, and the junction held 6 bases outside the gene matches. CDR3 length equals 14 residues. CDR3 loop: CASSLMSGGSEQYF. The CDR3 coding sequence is TGTGCCAGCAGCTTGATGTCAGGGGGCTCCGAGCAGTACTTC. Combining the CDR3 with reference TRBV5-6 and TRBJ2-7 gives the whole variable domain DAGVTQSPTHLIKTRGQQVTLRCSPKSGHDTVSWYQQALGQGPQFIFQYYEEEERQRGNFPDRFSGHQFPNYSSELNVNALLLGDSALYLCASSLMSGGSEQYFGPGTRLTVT.

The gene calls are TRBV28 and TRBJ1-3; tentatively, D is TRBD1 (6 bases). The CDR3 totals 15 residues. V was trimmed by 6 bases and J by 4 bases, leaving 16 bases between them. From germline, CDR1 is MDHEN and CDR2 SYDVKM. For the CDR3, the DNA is TGTGCCAGCAGCGACAGGTACTCAACCGGAAACACCATATATTTT. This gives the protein CASSDRYSTGNTIYF.

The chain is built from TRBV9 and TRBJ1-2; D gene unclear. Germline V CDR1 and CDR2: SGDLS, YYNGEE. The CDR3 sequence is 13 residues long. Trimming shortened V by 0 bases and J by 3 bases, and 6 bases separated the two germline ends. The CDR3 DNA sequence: TGTGCCAGCAGCGTAGATGAGGACTATGGCTACACCTTC. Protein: CASSVDEDYGYTF.

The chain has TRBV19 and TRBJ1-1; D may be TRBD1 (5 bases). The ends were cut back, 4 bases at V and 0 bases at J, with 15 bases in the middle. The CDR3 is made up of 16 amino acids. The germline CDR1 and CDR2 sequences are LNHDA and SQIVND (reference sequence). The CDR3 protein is CASSNQGRGMNTEAFF. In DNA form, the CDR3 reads TGTGCCAGTAGTAATCAGGGTCGAGGAATGAACACTGAAGCTTTCTTT.

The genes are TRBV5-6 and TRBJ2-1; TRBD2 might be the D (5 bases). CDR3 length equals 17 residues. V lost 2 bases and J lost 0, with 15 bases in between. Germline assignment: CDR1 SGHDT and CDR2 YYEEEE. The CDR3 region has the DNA TGTGCCAGCAGCTTATGGGCGGGCAGCCGCTCCTACAATGAGCAGTTCTTC. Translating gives CASSLWAGSRSYNEQFF.

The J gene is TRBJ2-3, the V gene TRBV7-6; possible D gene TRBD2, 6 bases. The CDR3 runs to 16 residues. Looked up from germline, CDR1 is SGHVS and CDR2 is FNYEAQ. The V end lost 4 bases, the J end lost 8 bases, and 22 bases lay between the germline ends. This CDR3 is CASSSSRLEMGSTQYF. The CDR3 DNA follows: TGTGCCAGCAGCTCCTCCCGACTAGAGATGGGTTCTACGCAGTATTTT.

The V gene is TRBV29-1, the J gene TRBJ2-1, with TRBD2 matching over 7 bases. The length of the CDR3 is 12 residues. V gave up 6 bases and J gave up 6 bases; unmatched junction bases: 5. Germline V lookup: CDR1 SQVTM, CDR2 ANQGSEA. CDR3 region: CSVVSGVNEQFF. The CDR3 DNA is TGCAGCGTGGTAAGCGGGGTCAATGAGCAGTTCTTC.

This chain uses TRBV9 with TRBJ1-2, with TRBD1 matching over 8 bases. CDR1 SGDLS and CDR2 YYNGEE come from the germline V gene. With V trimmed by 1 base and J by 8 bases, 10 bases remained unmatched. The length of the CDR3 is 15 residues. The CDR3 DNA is TGTGCCAGCAGCGTAACCCGGACAGGGAGGATCGGCTACACCTTC. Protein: CASSVTRTGRIGYTF. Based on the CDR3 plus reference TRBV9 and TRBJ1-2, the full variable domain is DSGVTQTPKHLITATGQRVTLRCSPRSGDLSVYWYQQSLDQGLQFLIQYYNGEERAKGNILERFSAQQFPDLHSELNLSSLELGDSALYFCASSVTRTGRIGYTFGSGTRLTVV.

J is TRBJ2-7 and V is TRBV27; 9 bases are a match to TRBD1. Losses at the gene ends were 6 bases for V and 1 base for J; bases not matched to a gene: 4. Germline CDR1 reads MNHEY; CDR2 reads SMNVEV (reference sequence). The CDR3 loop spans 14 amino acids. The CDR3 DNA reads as TGTGCCAGCAGCACGGGACAGGGTTCCTACGAGCAGTACTTC. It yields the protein CASSTGQGSYEQYF.

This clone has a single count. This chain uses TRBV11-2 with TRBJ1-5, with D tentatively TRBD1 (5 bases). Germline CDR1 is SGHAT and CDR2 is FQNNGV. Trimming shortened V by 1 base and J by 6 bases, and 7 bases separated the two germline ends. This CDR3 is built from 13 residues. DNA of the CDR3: TGTGCCAGCAGCTTAGGGGGGGGTCAGCCCCAGCATTTT. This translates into CASSLGGGQPQHF.

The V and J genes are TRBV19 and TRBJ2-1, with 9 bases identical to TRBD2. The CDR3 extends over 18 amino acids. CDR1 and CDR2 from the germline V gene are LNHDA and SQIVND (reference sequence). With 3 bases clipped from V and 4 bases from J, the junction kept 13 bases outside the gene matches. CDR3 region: CASSMGGGGAVSYNEQFF. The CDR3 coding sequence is TGTGCCAGTAGTATGGGAGGCGGGGGGGCCGTTAGTTACAATGAGCAGTTCTTC.

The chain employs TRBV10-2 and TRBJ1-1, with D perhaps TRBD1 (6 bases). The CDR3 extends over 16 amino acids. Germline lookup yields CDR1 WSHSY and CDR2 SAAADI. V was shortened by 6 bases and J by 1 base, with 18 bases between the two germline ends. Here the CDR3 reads CASSEASGTSNTEAFF. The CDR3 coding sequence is TGCGCCAGCAGCGAAGCTTCCGGGACATCGAACACTGAAGCTTTCTTT.

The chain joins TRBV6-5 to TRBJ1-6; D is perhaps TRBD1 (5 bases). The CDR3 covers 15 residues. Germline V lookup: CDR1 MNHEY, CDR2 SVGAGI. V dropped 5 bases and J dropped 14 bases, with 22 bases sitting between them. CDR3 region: CASSAWGGGQSALHF. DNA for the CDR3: TGTGCCAGCAGTGCCTGGGGCGGGGGTCAGTCGGCCCTCCACTTT.

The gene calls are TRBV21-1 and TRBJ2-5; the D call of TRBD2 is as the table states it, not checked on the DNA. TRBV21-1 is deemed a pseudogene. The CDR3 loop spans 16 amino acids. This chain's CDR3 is CASSKRRARNKETQYF. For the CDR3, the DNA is TGTGCCAGCAGCAAAAGGCGGGCCCGAAACAAGGAGACCCAGTACTTC.

The CDR3 sequence: CASSRIQGYEQYF. CDR3 sequence (DNA): TGTGCCAGCAGCCGGATTCAGGGCTACGAGCAGTACTTC. The chain employs TRBV6-5 and TRBJ2-7; D is perhaps TRBD1 (5 bases). The CDR3 is 13 residues long. Germline V lookup: CDR1 MNHEY, CDR2 SVGAGI. Trimming took 6 bases from V and 3 from J, leaving 12 bases between them.

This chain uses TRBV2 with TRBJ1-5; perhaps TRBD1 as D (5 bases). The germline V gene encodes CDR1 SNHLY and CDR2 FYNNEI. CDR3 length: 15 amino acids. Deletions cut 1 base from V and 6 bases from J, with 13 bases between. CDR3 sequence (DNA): TGTGCCAGCAGTGAAGGGGGGACTTTGAGTCAGCCCCAGCATTTT. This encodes CASSEGGTLSQPQHF.

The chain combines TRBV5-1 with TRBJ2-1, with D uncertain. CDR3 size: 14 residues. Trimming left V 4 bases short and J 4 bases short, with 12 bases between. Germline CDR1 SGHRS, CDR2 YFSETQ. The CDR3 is CASSVHRVYNEQFF. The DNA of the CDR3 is TGCGCCAGCAGCGTGCATCGGGTTTACAATGAGCAGTTCTTC.

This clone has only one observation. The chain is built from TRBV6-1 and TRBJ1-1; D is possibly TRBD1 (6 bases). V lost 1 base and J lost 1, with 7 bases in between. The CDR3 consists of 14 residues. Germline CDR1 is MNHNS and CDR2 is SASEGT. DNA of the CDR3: TGTGCCAGCAGTGAAGGAGGGGGGAACACTGAAGCTTTCTTT. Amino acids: CASSEGGGNTEAFF.

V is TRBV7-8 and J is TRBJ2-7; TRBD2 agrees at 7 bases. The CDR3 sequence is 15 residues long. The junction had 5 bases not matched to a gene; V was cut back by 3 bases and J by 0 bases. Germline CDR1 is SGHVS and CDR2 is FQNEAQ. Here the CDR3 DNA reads TGTGCCAGCAGCTTGGGGGGGGAGAACTCCTACGAGCAGTACTTC. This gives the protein CASSLGGENSYEQYF.

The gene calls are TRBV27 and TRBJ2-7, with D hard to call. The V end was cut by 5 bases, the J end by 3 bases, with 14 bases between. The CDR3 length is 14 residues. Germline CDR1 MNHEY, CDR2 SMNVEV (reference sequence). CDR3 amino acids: CASSPLGEIYEQYF. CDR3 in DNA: TGTGCCAGCAGTCCCTTGGGCGAGATCTACGAGCAGTACTTC.